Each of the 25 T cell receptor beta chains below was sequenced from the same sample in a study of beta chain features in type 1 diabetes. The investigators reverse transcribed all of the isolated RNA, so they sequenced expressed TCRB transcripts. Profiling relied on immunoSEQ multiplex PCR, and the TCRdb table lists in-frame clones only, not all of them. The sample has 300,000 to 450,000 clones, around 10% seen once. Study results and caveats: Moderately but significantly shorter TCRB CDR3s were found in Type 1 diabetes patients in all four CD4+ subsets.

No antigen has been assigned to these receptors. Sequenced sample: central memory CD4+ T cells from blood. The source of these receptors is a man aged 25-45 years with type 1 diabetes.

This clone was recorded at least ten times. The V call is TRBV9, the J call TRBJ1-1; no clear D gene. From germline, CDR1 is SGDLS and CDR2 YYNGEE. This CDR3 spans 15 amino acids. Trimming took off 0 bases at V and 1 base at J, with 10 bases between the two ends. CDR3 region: CASSVDPDTNTEAFF. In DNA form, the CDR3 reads TGTGCCAGCAGCGTAGATCCAGATACGAACACTGAAGCTTTCTTT.

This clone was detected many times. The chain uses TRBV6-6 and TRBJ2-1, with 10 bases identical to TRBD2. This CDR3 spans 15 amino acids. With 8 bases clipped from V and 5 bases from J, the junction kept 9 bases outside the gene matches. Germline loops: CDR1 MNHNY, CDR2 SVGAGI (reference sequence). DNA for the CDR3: TGTGCCAGCCGCCTGGGACTAGCGCCTAACAATGAGCAGTTCTTC. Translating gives CASRLGLAPNNEQFF.

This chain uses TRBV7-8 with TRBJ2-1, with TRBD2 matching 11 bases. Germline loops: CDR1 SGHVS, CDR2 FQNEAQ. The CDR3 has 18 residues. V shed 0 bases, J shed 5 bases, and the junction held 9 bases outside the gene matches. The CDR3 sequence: CASSLARRLAGLNNEQFF. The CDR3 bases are TGTGCCAGCAGCTTAGCGCGCCGACTAGCGGGGTTAAACAATGAGCAGTTCTTC.

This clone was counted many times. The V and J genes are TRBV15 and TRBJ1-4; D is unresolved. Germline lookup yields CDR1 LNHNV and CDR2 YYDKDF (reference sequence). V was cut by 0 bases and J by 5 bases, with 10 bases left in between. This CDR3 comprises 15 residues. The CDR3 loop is CATSRDLQQNEKLFF. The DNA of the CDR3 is TGTGCCACCAGCAGAGATCTGCAACAGAATGAAAAACTGTTTTTT.

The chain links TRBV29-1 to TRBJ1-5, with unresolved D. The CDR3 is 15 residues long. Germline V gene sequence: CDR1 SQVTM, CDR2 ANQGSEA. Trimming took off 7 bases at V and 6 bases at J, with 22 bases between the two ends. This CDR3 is CSATGDPKSGQPQHF. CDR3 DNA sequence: TGCAGCGCTACCGGAGATCCGAAAAGCGGTCAGCCCCAGCATTTT.

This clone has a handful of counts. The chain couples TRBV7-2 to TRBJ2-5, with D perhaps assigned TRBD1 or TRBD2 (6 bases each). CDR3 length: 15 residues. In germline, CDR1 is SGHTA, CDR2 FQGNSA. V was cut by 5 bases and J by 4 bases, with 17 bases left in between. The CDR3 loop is CASSIRTRGGETQYF. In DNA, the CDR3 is TGTGCCAGCAGCATCAGGACCAGGGGAGGAGAGACCCAGTACTTC.

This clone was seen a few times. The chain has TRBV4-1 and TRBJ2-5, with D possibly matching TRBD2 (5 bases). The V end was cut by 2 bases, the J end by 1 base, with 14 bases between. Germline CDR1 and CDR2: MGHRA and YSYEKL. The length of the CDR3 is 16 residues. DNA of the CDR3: TGCGCCAGCAGCCAATTTCTTGGACTCCTCCAAGAGACCCAGTACTTC. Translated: CASSQFLGLLQETQYF.

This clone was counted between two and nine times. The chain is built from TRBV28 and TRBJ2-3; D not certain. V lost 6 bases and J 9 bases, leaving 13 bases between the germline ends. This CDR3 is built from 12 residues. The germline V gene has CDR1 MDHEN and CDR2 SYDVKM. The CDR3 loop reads CASSDLLETQYF. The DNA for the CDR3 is TGTGCCAGCAGCGACCTCCTCGAGACGCAGTATTTT.

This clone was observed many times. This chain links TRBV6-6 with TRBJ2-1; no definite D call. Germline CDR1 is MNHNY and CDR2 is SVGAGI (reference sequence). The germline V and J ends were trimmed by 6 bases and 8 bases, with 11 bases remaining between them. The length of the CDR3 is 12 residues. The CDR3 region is CASRTNGHEQFF. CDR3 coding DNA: TGTGCCAGCAGAACAAACGGGCATGAGCAGTTCTTC.

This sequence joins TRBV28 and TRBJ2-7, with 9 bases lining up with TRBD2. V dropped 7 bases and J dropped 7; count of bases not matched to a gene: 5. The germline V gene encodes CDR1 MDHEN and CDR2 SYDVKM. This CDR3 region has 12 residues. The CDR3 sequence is CASKGGRDEQYF. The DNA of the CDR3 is TGTGCCAGCAAAGGCGGGAGGGATGAGCAGTACTTC.

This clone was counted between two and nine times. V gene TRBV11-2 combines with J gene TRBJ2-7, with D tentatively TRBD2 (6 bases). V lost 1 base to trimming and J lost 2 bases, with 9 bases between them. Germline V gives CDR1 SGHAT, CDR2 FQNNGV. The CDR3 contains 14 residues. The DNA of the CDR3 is TGTGCCAGCAGCTTAGCGGGAGTCCCCTACGAGCAGTACTTC. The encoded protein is CASSLAGVPYEQYF. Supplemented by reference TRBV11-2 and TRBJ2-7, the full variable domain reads EAGVAQSPRYKIIEKRQSVAFWCNPISGHATLYWYQQILGQGPKLLIQFQNNGVVDDSQLPKDRFSAERLKGVDSTLKIQPAKLEDSAVYLCASSLAGVPYEQYFGPGTRLTVT.

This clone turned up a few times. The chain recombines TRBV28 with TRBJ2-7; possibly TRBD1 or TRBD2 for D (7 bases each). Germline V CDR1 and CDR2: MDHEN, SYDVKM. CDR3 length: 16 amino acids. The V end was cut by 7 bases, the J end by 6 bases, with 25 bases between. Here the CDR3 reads CASILGGDSFSSEQYF. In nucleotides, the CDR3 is TGTGCCAGCATCCTGGGGGGGGACAGCTTCTCTTCCGAGCAGTACTTC.

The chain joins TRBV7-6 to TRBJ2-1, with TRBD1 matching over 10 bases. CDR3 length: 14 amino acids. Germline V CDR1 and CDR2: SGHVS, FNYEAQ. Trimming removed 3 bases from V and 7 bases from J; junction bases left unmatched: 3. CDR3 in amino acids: CASSFGTGENEQFF. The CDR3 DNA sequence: TGTGCCAGCAGCTTCGGGACAGGGGAAAATGAGCAGTTCTTC.

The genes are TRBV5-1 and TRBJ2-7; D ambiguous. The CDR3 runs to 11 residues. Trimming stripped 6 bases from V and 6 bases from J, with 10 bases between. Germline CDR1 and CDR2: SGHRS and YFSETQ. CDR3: CASTRTGEQYF. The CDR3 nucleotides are TGCGCCAGCACAAGGACGGGCGAGCAGTACTTC.

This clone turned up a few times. Written as DNA, the CDR3 is TGTGCCAGCAGCCCAGGGGAGGGTTTAGACATTCAGTACTTC. As protein: CASSPGEGLDIQYF. The chain has TRBV7-2 and TRBJ2-4; TRBD2 is a possible D gene (7 bases). The germline gives CDR1 SGHTA, CDR2 FQGNSA. Trimming took 5 bases from V and 8 from J, leaving 16 bases between them. The CDR3 runs 14 residues.

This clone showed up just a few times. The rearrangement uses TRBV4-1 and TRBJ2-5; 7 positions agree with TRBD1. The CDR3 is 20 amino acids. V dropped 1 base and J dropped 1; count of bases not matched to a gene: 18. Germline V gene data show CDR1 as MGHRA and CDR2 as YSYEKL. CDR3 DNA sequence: TGCGCCAGCAGCCAAGGTCCGAGCAGGGGGACGGGGCTACCCCAAGAGACCCAGTACTTC. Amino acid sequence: CASSQGPSRGTGLPQETQYF.

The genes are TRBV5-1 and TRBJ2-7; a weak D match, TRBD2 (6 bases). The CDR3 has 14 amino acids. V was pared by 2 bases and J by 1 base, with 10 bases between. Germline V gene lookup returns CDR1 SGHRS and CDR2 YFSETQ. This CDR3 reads CASSFGSGSYEQYF. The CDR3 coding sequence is TGCGCCAGCAGCTTCGGGAGCGGTTCCTACGAGCAGTACTTC.

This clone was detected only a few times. The CDR3 loop is CASRPFGGQPQHF. The CDR3 bases are TGTGCCAGCAGACCGTTCGGGGGACAGCCCCAGCATTTT. The rearrangement links TRBV6-5 to TRBJ1-5; possible D gene TRBD1, 5 bases. The CDR3 loop spans 13 amino acids. Germline loops: CDR1 MNHEY, CDR2 SVGAGI. Trimming left V 6 bases short and J 7 bases short, with 13 bases between.

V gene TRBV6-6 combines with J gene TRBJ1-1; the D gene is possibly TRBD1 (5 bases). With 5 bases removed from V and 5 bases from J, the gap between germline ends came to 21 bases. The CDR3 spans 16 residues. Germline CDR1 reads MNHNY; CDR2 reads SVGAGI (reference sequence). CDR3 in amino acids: CASSTSESRGETEAFF. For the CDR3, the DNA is TGTGCCAGCAGTACGTCTGAGTCACGGGGGGAAACTGAAGCTTTCTTT.

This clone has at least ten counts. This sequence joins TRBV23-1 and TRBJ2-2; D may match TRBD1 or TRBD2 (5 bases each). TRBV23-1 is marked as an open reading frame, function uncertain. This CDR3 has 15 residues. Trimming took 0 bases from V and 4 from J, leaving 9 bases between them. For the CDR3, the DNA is TGCGCCAGCAGTCAATCGACGGGACCCACCGGGGAGCTGTTTTTT. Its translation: CASSQSTGPTGELFF.

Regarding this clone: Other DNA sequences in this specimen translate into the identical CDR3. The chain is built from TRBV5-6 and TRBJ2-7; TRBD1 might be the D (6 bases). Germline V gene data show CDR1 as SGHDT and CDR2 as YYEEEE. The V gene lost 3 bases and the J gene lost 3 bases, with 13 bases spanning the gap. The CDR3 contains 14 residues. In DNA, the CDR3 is TGTGCCAGCAGCTCTCCGACAGGCTACTACGAGCAGTACTTC. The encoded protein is CASSSPTGYYEQYF.

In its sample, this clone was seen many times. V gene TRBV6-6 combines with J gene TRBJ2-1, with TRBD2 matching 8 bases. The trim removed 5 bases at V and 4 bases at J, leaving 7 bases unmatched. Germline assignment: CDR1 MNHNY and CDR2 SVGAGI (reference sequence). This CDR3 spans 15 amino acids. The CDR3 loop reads CASSPGLGSYNEQFF. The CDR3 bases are TGTGCCAGCAGTCCGGGACTAGGAAGTTACAATGAGCAGTTCTTC.

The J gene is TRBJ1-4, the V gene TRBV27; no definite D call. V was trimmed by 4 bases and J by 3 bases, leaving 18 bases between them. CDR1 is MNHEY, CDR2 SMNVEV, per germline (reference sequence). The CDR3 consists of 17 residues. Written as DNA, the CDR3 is TGTGCCAGCAGTTCCTTCTGGGGAAATTTGGCTAATGAAAAACTGTTTTTT. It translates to CASSSFWGNLANEKLFF.

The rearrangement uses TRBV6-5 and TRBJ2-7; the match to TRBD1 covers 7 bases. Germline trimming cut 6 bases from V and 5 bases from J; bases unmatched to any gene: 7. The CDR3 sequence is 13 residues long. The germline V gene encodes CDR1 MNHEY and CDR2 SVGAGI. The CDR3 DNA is TGTGCCAGCAGGACAGGGCGGTTTAACGAGCAGTACTTC. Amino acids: CASRTGRFNEQYF.

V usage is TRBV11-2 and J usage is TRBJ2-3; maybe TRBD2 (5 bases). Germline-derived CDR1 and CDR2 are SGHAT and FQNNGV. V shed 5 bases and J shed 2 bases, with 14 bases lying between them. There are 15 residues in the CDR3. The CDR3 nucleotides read TGTGCCAGCAGCGGGAGAGCGAAATACACAGATACGCAGTATTTT. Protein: CASSGRAKYTDTQYF.